This T cell receptor (beta chain) was recorded in a study of T cell changes during pregnancy in multiple sclerosis. Germline-derived CDR1 and CDR2 are SGHRS and YFSETQ. This CDR3 has 13 residues. With 0 bases removed from V and 4 bases from J, the gap between germline ends came to 8 bases. Profiled with immunoSEQ multiplex PCR; TCRdb holds only in-frame clones, not every one. Among 85,000 to 95,000 clones, roughly 91% were seen once, and the ten largest hold roughly 1.7%. The input for sequencing was peripheral blood, taken after pregnancy. This TCR derives from a female donor in good health, enrolled as a control in a pregnancy study. The chain joins TRBV5-1 to TRBJ2-7; D remains ambiguous. The chain's CDR3 is CASSLGSLYEQYF. DNA of the CDR3: TGCGCCAGCAGCTTGGGGAGTTTATACGAGCAGTACTTC. Using reference TRBV5-1 and TRBJ2-7 for the parts outside the CDR3, the full variable domain is KAGVTQTPRYLIKTRGQQVTLSCSPISGHRSVSWYQQTPGQGLQFLFEYFSETQRNKGNFPGRFSGRQFSNSRSEMNVSTLELGDSALYLCASSLGSLYEQYFGPGTRLTVT.